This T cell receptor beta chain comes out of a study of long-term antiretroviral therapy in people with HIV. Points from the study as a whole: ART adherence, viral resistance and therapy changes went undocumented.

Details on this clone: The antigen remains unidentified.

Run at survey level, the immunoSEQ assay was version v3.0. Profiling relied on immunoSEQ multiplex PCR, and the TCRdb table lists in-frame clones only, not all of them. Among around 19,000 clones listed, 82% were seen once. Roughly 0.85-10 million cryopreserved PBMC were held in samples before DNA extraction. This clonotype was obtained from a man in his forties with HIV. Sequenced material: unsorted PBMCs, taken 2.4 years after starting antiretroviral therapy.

The DNA for the CDR3 is TGTGCCAGCAGGGTCTCGGCCTTCTCCTACGAGCAGTACTTC. Residues: CASRVSAFSYEQYF. The V call is TRBV11-1, the J call TRBJ2-7, with D uncertain. Per germline, CDR1 SGHAT and CDR2 FQDESV (reference sequence). V lost 6 bases and J 0 bases, leaving 12 bases between the germline ends. CDR3 size: 14 residues.